These T cell receptor beta chains were read from a single sample in a study of blood T cell repertoires in COVID-19. TCRdb keeps only in-frame clones here, not all; method: immunoSEQ multiplex PCR. The table shows about 350,000 clones, with roughly 90% occurring only once. The sample consisted of PBMCs or T cells enriched from blood (not recorded which). These receptors were taken from a woman aged 30 to 39 who had recovered from COVID-19. The CDR3 runs from the conserved cysteine through the conserved F or W. D genes are given only for firm matches. Rows give clone size only sometimes, using once, few, many, or a class for an expanded clone.

cdr3_aa	cdr3_nt	d_call	clone_size	v_call	j_call
CASSFEQNNEQFF	TGTGCTAGCAGCTTTGAACAGAACAATGAGCAGTTCTTC	.	.	TRBV7-7	TRBJ2-1
CASSPPPSGNTGELFF	TGTGCCAGCTCACCACCTCCTAGCGGGAACACCGGGGAGCTGTTTTTT	TRBD2	.	TRBV18	TRBJ2-2
CSAGTGGPEAFF	TGCAGCGCAGGGACAGGGGGCCCTGAAGCTTTCTTT	TRBD1	.	TRBV29-1	TRBJ1-1
CASSQGSGTSGTDTQYF	TGTGCCAGCAGCCAAGGGTCCGGGACTAGCGGCACAGATACGCAGTATTTT	TRBD2	few	TRBV4-2	TRBJ2-3
CASSLSLAGVFADTQYF	TGTGCCAGCAGCTTATCACTAGCGGGGGTATTCGCGGATACGCAGTATTTT	TRBD2	.	TRBV7-9	TRBJ2-3
CASSSDRVNIQYF	TGTGCCAGCAGCAGCGACAGGGTGAACATTCAGTACTTC	TRBD1	.	TRBV11-2	TRBJ2-4
CASSLDRGNGYTF	TGTGCCAGCAGTTTGGACAGGGGGAATGGCTACACCTTC	TRBD1	.	TRBV12-3/TRBV12-4	TRBJ1-2
CASSLSGVSYNEQFF	TGTGCCAGCAGCCTCTCAGGGGTCTCCTACAATGAGCAGTTCTTC	.	.	TRBV7-9	TRBJ2-1
CASSEGQTSNQPQHF	TGTGCCAGCAGCGAGGGACAAACTAGCAATCAGCCCCAGCATTTT	.	.	TRBV9	TRBJ1-5
CASSSLAGVETQYF	TGTGCCAGCAGCTCACTAGCGGGAGTAGAGACCCAGTACTTC	TRBD2	.	TRBV7-9	TRBJ2-5
CASSLVQRTGELFF	TGTGCCAGCAGTTTAGTCCAGCGGACCGGGGAGCTGTTTTTT	.	.	TRBV28	TRBJ2-2
CASSEYSAGYGYTF	TGTGCCAGCAGTGAGTACTCGGCGGGCTATGGCTACACCTTC	.	.	TRBV28	TRBJ1-2
CASSQDTSGELFF	TGTGCCAGCAGCCAAGATACTAGCGGGGAGCTGTTTTTT	.	.	TRBV3-1/TRBV3-2	TRBJ2-2
CATRQIAEAFF	TGTGCCACAAGACAGATAGCTGAAGCTTTCTTT	.	.	TRBV19	TRBJ1-1
CASSFGLSSYNEQFF	TGTGCCAGCAGTTTTGGACTTAGCTCCTACAATGAGCAGTTCTTC	.	once	TRBV27	TRBJ2-1
CASSQMEGLGYTF	TGCGCCAGCAGCCAAATGGAGGGATTAGGCTACACCTTC	.	.	TRBV4-1	TRBJ1-2
CATKGQGTFQETQYF	TGTGCCACCAAGGGACAGGGAACTTTCCAAGAGACCCAGTACTTC	TRBD1	.	TRBV10-3	TRBJ2-5
CASSYVYRGRTEAFF	TGTGCCAGCAGTTACGTGTACAGGGGGCGAACTGAAGCTTTCTTT	TRBD1	.	TRBV6-2/TRBV6-3	TRBJ1-1
CASSQDFSTYNEQFF	TGTGCCAGCAGCCAAGATTTCTCTACTTACAATGAGCAGTTCTTC	.	.	TRBV3-1/TRBV3-2	TRBJ2-1
CASSYDGTIGAGELFF	TGTGCCAGCAGTTACGACGGGACAATAGGCGCCGGGGAGCTGTTTTTT	.	.	TRBV6-5	TRBJ2-2
CASSLNSGGTETQYF	TGTGCCAGCAGTCTAAATAGCGGGGGGACAGAGACCCAGTACTTC	TRBD2	.	TRBV6-5	TRBJ2-5
CASSFGTQYNEQFF	TGTGCCAGCAGCTTCGGGACACAATACAATGAGCAGTTCTTC	.	.	TRBV7-9	TRBJ2-1
CASSYGGSYGYTF	TGTGCCAGCAGTTACGGGGGGAGCTATGGCTACACCTTC	.	.	TRBV27	TRBJ1-2
CASSIAQGESEQYF	TGTGCCAGTAGTATAGCCCAGGGGGAGAGCGAGCAGTACTTC	TRBD1	.	TRBV19	TRBJ2-7
CASSEAKQEKLFF	TGTGCCAGCAGTGAAGCGAAACAGGAAAAACTGTTTTTT	.	.	TRBV2	TRBJ1-4
CASSLAPAGFYEQYF	TGTGCCAGCAGCTTAGCGCCGGCGGGTTTCTACGAGCAGTACTTC	.	once	TRBV7-6	TRBJ2-7
CASRDSSREQYF	TGTGCCAGCCGGGACTCCTCTAGGGAGCAGTACTTC	.	.	TRBV2	TRBJ2-7
CATRTGSGEKLFF	TGTGCCACCCGGACAGGCTCCGGCGAAAAACTGTTTTTT	TRBD1	.	TRBV15	TRBJ1-4
CASSPYTGELFF	TGTGCCAGCAGCCCATACACCGGGGAGCTGTTTTTT	.	.	TRBV28	TRBJ2-2
CASRDRDRWIEQYF	TGTGCCAGCAGGGACCGGGACAGGTGGATCGAGCAGTACTTC	TRBD1	.	TRBV28	TRBJ2-7
CASSLSVLRLADSTGELFF	TGTGCCAGCAGTTTATCGGTATTGCGGCTAGCGGATAGCACCGGGGAGCTGTTTTTT	TRBD2	.	TRBV27	TRBJ2-2
CASSPRGSYGYTF	TGTGCCAGCAGCCCCCGAGGGAGCTATGGCTACACCTTC	.	.	TRBV7-8	TRBJ1-2
CASSPGLAGGQETQYF	TGTGCCAGCAGCCCAGGCCTAGCGGGGGGCCAAGAGACCCAGTACTTC	TRBD2	.	TRBV7-3	TRBJ2-5
CASSEAPAGKTRNTIYF	TGTGCCAGCAGTGAAGCGCCCGCGGGGAAGACCAGAAACACCATATATTTT	.	.	TRBV2	TRBJ1-3
CASSEGFPGGSYEQYF	TGTGCCAGCAGTGAGGGATTTCCGGGGGGATCCTACGAGCAGTACTTC	TRBD2	.	TRBV2	TRBJ2-7
CASSNYRGANYGYTF	TGTGCCAGCAGCAATTACAGGGGAGCTAACTATGGCTACACCTTC	TRBD1	.	TRBV5-5	TRBJ1-2
CASSPLSGGDTDTQYF	TGTGCCAGCAGCCCACTTAGCGGGGGGGACACAGATACGCAGTATTTT	TRBD2	.	TRBV7-3	TRBJ2-3
CASSPGQHRQTQYF	TGTGCCAGCAGCCCAGGACAGCATCGGCAGACCCAGTACTTC	.	.	TRBV5-8	TRBJ2-5
CASSLASSPLHF	TGTGCCAGCAGCTTAGCGAGTTCACCCCTCCACTTT	.	.	TRBV7-6	TRBJ1-6
CASSSTGTVNSPLHF	TGTGCCAGCAGTTCAACAGGGACAGTTAATTCACCCCTCCACTTT	TRBD1	.	TRBV27	TRBJ1-6
CASSGQGYEQYF	TGCGCCAGCAGCGGACAGGGGTACGAGCAGTACTTC	TRBD1	.	TRBV5-1	TRBJ2-7
CASSWFAGTRGTDTQYF	TGTGCCAGCAGCTGGTTTGCGGGGACGAGGGGCACAGATACGCAGTATTTT	.	.	TRBV5-6	TRBJ2-3
CASSFQGNYGYTF	TGTGCCAGCAGTTTCCAGGGGAACTATGGCTACACCTTC	.	.	TRBV27	TRBJ1-2
CASSSQGAHEKLFF	TGTGCCAGCAGTTCCCAGGGGGCACATGAAAAACTGTTTTTT	TRBD1	.	TRBV6-5	TRBJ1-4
CASSPDGQGGYGYTF	TGTGCCAGCAGCCCGGACGGACAGGGTGGCTATGGCTACACCTTC	TRBD1	.	TRBV7-2	TRBJ1-2
CASSDGAGANEKLFF	TGTGCCAGCAGTGATGGGGCGGGAGCTAATGAAAAACTGTTTTTT	.	.	TRBV2	TRBJ1-4